One T cell receptor (beta chain) is described in this entry. The data originate from a study of blood T cell repertoires in COVID-19. Measured with immunoSEQ multiplex PCR; TCRdb has only the in-frame clones, and not every one. The sample carries 180,000 or so clones, less than 85% recorded once. Cohorts were determined from participant-reported clinical history. Sequencing was done on a sample of PBMCs or T cells enriched from blood (not recorded which). This TCR was recovered from a woman aged 45-60 years who had recovered from COVID-19.

CDR3 protein: CASSIGRWGLAGGPGTGELFF. CDR3 sequence (DNA): TGTGCCAGTAGTATAGGTCGTTGGGGACTAGCGGGAGGGCCAGGCACCGGGGAGCTGTTTTTT. The genes are TRBV19 and TRBJ2-2; 16 positions match TRBD2. The CDR3 consists of 21 residues. V shed 1 base, J shed 4 bases, and the junction held 12 bases outside the gene matches. Germline CDR1 is LNHDA and CDR2 is SQIVND (reference sequence).